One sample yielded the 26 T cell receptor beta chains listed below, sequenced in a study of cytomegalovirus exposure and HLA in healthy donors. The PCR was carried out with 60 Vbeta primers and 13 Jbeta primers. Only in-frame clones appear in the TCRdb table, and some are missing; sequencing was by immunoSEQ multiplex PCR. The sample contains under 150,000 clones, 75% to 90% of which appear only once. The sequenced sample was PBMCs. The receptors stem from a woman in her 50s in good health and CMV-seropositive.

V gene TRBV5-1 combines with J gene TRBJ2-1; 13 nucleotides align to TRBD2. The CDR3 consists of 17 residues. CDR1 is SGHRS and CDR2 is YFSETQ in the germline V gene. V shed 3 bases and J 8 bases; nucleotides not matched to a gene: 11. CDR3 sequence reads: CASSYKRTSGSVDEQFF. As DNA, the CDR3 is TGCGCCAGCAGCTATAAACGGACTAGCGGGAGTGTAGATGAGCAGTTCTTC.

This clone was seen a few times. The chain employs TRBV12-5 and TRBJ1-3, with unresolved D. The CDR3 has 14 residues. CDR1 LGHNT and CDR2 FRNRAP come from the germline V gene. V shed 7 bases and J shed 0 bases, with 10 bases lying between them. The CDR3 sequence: CASALGVSGNTIYF. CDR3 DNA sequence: TGTGCTAGTGCCCTAGGAGTCTCTGGAAACACCATATATTTT. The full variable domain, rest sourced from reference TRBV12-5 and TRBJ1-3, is DARVTQTPRHKVTEMGQEVTMRCQPILGHNTVFWYRQTMMQGLELLAYFRNRAPLDDSGMPKDRFSAEMPDATLATLKIQPSEPRDSAVYFCASALGVSGNTIYFGEGSWLTVV.

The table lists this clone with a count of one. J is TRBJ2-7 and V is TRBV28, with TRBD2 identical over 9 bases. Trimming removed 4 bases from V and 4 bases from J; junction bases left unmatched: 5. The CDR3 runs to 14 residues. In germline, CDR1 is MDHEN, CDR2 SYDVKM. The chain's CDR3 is CASSSSGILYEQYF. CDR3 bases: TGTGCCAGCAGTTCTAGCGGGATTTTGTACGAGCAGTACTTC.

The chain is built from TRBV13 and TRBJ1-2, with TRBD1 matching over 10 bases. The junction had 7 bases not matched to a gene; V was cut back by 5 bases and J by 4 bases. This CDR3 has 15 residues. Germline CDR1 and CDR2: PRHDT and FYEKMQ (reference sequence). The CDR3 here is CASSRGTGDSYGYTF. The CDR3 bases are TGTGCCAGCAGCCGAGGGACAGGGGATAGCTATGGCTACACCTTC.

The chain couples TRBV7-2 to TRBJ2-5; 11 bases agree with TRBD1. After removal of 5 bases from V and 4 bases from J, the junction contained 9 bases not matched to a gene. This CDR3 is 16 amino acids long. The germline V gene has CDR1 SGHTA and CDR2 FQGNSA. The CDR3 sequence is CASSTDRGRMGETQYF. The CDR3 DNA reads TGTGCCAGCAGCACGGACAGGGGGCGAATGGGAGAGACCCAGTACTTC.

CDR3: CASRTEMNTEAFF. CDR3 bases: TGTGCCAGCAGGACTGAGATGAACACTGAAGCTTTCTTT. The genes are TRBV27 and TRBJ1-1, with D hard to call. Germline loops: CDR1 MNHEY, CDR2 SMNVEV (reference sequence). CDR3 length: 13 residues. Trimming cost V 6 bases and J 0 bases, with 8 bases left between them.

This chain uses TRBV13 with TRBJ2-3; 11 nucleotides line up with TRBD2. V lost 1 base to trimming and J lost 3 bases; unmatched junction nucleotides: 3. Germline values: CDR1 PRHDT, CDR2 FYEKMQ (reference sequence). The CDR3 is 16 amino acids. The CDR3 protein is CASSLEVAGGTDTQYF. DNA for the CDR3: TGTGCCAGCAGCTTAGAGGTAGCGGGAGGGACAGATACGCAGTATTTT.

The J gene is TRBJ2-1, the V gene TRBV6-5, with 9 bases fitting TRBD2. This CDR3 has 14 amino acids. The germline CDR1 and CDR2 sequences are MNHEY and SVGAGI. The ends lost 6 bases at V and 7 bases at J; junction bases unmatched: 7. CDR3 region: CASSSRGGGNEQFF. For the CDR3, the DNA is TGTGCCAGCAGCTCCCGCGGGGGGGGGAATGAGCAGTTCTTC.

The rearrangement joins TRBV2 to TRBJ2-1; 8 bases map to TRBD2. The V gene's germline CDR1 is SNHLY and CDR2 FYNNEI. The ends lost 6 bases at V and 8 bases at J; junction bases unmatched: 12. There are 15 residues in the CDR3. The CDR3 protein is CASSYGTREIDEQFF. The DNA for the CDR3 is TGTGCCAGCAGCTACGGGACTAGAGAAATCGATGAGCAGTTCTTC.

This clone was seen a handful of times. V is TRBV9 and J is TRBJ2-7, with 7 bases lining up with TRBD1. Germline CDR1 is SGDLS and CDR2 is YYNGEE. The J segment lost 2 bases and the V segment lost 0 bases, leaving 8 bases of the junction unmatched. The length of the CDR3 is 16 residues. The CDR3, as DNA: TGTGCCAGCAGCGTAGCAGGGACAGCCGTTACCTACGAGCAGTACTTC. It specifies CASSVAGTAVTYEQYF.

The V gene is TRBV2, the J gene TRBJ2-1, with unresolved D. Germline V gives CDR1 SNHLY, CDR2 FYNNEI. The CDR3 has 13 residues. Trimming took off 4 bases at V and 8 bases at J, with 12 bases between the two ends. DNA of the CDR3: TGTGCCAGCAGTGGCCGACTCGGCGATGAGCAGTTCTTC. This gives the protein CASSGRLGDEQFF.

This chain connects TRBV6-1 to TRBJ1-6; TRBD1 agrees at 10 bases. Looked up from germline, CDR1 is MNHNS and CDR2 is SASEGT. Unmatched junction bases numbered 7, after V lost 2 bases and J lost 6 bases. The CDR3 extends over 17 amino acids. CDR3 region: CASSEKRGTGVNSPLHF. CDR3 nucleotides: TGTGCCAGCAGTGAAAAAAGGGGGACAGGGGTTAATTCACCCCTCCACTTT.

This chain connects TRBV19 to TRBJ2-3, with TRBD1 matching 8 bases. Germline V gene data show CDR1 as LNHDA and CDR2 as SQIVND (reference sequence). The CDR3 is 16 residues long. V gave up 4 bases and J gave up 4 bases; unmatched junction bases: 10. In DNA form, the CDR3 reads TGTGCCAGTAGTACCCTCGAGGCAGGGGGCGCAGATACGCAGTATTTT. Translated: CASSTLEAGGADTQYF.

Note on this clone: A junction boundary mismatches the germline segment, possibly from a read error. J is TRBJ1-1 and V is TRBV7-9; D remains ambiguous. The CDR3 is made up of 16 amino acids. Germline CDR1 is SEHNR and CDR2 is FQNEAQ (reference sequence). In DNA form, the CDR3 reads TGTTCCAGCAGCCGCGTCTTGAGTGCGCGGGACACTGAAGCTTTCTTT. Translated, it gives CSSSRVLSARDTEAFF.

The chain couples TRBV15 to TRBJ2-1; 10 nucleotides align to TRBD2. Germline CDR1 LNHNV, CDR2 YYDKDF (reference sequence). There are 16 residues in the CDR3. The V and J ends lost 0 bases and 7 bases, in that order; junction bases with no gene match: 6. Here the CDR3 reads CATSRDRTSGYNEQFF. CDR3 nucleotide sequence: TGTGCCACCAGCAGAGATCGGACTAGCGGCTATAATGAGCAGTTCTTC.

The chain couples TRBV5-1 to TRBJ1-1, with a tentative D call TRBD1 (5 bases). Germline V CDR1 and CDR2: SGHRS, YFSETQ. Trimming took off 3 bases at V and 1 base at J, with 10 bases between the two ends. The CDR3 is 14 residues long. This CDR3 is CASSSQGRNTEAFF. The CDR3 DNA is TGCGCCAGCAGCTCTCAGGGTCGGAACACTGAAGCTTTCTTT.

For the CDR3, the DNA is TGCGCCAGCAGCCAAGATTTGATGACAGGTTTTCTCCCTCATGGCTACACCTTC. It yields the protein CASSQDLMTGFLPHGYTF. The chain recombines TRBV4-3 with TRBJ1-2; perhaps TRBD1 as D (6 bases). Looked up from germline, CDR1 is LGHNA and CDR2 is YSLEER. With 0 bases removed from V and 6 bases from J, the gap between germline ends came to 23 bases. The CDR3 runs to 18 residues.

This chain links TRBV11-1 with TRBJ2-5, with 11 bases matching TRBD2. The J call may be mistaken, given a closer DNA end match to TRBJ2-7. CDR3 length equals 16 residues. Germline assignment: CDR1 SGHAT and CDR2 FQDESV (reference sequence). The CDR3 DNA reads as TGTGCCAGCAGCTTCCTCGGGACTAGCGGTACCTACGAGCAGTACTTC. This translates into CASSFLGTSGTYEQYF.

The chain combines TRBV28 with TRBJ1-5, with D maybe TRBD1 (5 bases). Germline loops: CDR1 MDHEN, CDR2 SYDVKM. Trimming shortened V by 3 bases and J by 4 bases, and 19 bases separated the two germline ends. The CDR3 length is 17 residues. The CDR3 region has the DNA TGTGCCAGCAGTTTTACCCTCGGGGGGGGAGGGAATCAGCCCCAGCATTTT. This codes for CASSFTLGGGGNQPQHF.

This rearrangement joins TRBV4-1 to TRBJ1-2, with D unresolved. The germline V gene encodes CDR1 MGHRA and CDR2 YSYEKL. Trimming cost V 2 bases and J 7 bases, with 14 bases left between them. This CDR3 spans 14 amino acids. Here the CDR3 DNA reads TGCGCCAGCAGCCAACCAAACCAGAGACTTGGCTACACCTTC. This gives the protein CASSQPNQRLGYTF.

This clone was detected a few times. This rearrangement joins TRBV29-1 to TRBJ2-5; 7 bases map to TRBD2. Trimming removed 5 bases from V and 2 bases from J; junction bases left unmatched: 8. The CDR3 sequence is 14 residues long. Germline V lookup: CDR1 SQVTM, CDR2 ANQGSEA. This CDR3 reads CSVSPSAGQETQYF. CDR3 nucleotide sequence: TGCAGCGTTTCCCCTTCAGCGGGGCAAGAGACCCAGTACTTC.

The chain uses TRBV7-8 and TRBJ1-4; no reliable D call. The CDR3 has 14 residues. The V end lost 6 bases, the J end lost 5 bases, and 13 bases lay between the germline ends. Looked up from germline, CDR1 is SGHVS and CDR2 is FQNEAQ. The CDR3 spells CASSLVGVNEKLFF. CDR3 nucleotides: TGTGCCAGCAGTTTGGTCGGGGTGAATGAAAAACTGTTTTTT.

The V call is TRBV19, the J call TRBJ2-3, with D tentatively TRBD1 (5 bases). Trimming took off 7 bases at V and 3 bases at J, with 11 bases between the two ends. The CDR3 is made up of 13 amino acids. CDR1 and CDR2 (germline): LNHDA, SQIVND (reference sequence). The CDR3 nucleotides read TGTGCCAGTAAAGGGGTAGGGACAGATACGCAGTATTTT. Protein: CASKGVGTDTQYF.

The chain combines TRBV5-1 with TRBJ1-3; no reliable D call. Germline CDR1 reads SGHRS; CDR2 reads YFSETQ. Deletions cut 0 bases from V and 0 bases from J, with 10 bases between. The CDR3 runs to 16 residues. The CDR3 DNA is TGCGCCAGCAGCTTGGGAAGGAGTGACTCTGGAAACACCATATATTTT. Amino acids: CASSLGRSDSGNTIYF. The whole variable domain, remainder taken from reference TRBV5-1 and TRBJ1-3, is KAGVTQTPRYLIKTRGQQVTLSCSPISGHRSVSWYQQTPGQGLQFLFEYFSETQRNKGNFPGRFSGRQFSNSRSEMNVSTLELGDSALYLCASSLGRSDSGNTIYFGEGSWLTVV.

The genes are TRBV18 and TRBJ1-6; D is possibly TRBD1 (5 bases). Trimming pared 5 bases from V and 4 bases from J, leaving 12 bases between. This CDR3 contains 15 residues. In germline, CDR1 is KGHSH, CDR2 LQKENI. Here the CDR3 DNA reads TGTGCCAGCTCAGCATCCACAGGTTATAATTCACCCCTCCACTTT. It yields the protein CASSASTGYNSPLHF.

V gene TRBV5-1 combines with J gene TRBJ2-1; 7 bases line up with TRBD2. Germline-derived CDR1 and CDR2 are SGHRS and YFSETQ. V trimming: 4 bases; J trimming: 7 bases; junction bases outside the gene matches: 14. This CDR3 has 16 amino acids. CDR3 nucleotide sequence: TGCGCCAGCAGCCCACTAGCGTCTCGGGTGGGGAATGAGCAGTTCTTC. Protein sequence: CASSPLASRVGNEQFF.